The TCR beta chain described here comes from a study of T cell changes during pregnancy in multiple sclerosis. Clones were read by immunoSEQ multiplex PCR, and TCRdb kept only the in-frame ones, dropping some. The data hold under 50,000 clones, with just under 95% observed a single time. The V gene lost 3 bases and the J gene lost 0 bases, with 12 bases spanning the gap. CDR1 is GTSNPN and CDR2 is SVGIG in the germline V gene (reference sequence). The CDR3 has 14 amino acids. This sequence was found in a female donor with multiple sclerosis, enrolled in a pregnancy study. The material sequenced was CD4+ T cells from peripheral blood mononuclear cells, taken in the first trimester of pregnancy. J is TRBJ2-7 and V is TRBV30; D possibly corresponds to TRBD1 (5 bases). The chain's CDR3 is CAWRSGQDSYEQYF. In DNA form, the CDR3 reads TGTGCCTGGAGGTCAGGGCAAGACTCCTACGAGCAGTACTTC.